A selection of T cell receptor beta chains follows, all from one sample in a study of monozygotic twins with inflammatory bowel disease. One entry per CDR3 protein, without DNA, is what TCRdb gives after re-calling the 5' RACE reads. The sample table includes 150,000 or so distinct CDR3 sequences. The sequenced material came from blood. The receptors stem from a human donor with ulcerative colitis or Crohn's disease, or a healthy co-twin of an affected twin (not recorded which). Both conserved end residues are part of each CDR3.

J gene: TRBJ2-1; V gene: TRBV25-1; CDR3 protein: CASSALAINEQFF
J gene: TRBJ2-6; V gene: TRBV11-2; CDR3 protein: CASSKSTGSGANVLTF
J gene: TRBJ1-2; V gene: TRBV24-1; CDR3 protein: CATSAGQGINYYGYTF
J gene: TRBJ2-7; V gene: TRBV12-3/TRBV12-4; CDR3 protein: CASSLVGRVAQYF
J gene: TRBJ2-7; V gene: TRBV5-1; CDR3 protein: CASSRGDSYEQYF
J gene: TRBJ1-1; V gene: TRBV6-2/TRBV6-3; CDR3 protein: CASSYSTVNTEAFF
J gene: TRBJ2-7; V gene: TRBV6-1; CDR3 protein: CATTGGLGILYEQYF
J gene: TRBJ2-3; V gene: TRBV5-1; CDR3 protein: CASSTGLGLNTDTQYF
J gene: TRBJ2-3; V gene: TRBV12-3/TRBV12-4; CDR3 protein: CASTRSSTDTQYF
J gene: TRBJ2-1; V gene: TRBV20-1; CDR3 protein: CSARSDSHEQFF
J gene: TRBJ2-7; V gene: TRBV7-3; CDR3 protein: CASSVTGTGSYEQYF
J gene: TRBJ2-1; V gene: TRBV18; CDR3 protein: CASSPLGQVSYNEQFF
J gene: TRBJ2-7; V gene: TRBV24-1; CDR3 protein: CATSDPGHSYEQYF
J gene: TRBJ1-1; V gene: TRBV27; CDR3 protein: CASSLFSPGHKVEGTEAFF
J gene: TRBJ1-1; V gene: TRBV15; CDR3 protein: CATSRDYEEERAFF
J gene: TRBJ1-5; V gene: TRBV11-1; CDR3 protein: CASSQSRQGRGPSQPQHF
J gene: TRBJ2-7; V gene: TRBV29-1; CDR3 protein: CSVEEPGLRRNGVSYEQYF
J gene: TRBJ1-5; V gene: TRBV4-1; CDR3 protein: CASSQDKYQPQHF
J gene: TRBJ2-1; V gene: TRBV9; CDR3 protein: CASSVGDNEQFF
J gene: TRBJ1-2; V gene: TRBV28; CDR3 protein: CASTGGRGLYGYTF
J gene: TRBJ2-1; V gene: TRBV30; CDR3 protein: CAWTERASSYNEQFF
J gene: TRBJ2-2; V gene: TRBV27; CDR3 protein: CASSLPRTSGRANTGELFF
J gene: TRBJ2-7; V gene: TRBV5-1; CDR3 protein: CASSLGSRRYF
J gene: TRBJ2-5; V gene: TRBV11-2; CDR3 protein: CASSLRSGGETQYF
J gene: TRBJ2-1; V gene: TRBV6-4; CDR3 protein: CASSDGDNNEQFF
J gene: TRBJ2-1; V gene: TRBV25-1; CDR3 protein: CASSQSGIYNEQFF
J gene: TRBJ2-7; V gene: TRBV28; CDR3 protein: CASTPGLSPSTVQYF
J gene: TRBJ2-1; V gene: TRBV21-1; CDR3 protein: CASSNENVAGGRSNEQFF
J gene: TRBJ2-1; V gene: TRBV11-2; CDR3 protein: CASSLDSGSSTNEQFF
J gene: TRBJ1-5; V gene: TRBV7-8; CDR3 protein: CASGEEGYSNQPQHF
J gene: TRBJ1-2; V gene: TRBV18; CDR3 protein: CASSRTGDGSYTF
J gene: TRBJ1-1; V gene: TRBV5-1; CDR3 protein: CASSPGTGGLTEAFF
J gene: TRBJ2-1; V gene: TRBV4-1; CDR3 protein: CASSRSGLAGIYEQFF
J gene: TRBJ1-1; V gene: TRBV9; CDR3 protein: CASSAEGGEAFF
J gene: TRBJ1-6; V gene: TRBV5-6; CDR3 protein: CASRPTRQGWNSPLHF
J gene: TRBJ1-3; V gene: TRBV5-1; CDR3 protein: CASSLDGDSGNTIYF
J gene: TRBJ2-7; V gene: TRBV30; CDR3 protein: CAWSTDRNYEQYF
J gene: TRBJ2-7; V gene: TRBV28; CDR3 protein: CASRPPDFSGLTSKSSYEQYF
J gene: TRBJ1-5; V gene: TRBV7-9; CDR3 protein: CASSLTTGTGNQPQHF
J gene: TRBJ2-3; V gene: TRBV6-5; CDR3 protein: CASSYGTSYGTDTQYF
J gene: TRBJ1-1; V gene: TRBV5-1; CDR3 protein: CASSLAIAGTGTEAFF
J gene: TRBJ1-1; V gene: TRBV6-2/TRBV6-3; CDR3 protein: CASSFPPGIGTEAFF
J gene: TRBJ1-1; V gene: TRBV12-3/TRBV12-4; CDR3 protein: CASSLPGPGAFF
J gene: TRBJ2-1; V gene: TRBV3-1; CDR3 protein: CASSPRTGVDEQFF
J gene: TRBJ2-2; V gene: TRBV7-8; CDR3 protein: CASSPPRQGLTGELFF
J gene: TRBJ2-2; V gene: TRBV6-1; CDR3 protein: CASSENTGELFF
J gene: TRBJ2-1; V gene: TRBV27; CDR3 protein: CASTLDGGTEQFF
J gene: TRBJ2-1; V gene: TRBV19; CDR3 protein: CASRDDRGNEQFF
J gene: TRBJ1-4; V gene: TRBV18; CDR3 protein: CASSPDLTANEKLFF
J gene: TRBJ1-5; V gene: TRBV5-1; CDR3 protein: CASSAAGTENQPQHF
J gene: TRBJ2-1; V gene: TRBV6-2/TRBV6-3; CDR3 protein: CASRLTSGSDEQFF
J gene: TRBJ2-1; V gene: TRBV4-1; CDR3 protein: CASSQGGTDYNEQFF